This T cell receptor (beta chain) comes out of a study of tumor-infiltrating lymphocytes in primary liver carcinoma (dated 2017 in TCRdb). General notes on the study: Between November 2015 and early 2016, several patients in China with histopathologically diagnosed primary liver carcinoma had surgical resection. Hepatocellular carcinoma (four) or combined HCC and intrahepatic cholangiocarcinoma (one) was present in the five patients, who were three men and two women aged 30 to 69 years. The tumors of the five patients were staged as T1-T3 N0M0, with maximum diameters ranging from roughly 4.2 to 10 cm. Samples yielded roughly 3.5 to 8 million productive TCRbeta reads; read depth did not differ significantly between tissue types. For each liver tumor, the study sampled five regions along with adjacent normal tissue and blood, and applied TCRbeta repertoire sequencing, expression microarrays and whole-exome sequencing. TCRbeta repertoire sequencing covered roughly 35 specimens from 5 patients: around 25 tumor regions, 5 adjacent noncancerous liver tissues and 5 peripheral blood samples. High reproducibility was observed for the technical replicate repertoires, with mean shared-clone rates around 0.89 and correlation coefficients above 0.95. Study-level results and caveats: Comparison of CD4+ and CD8+ T cell repertoires was precluded by the use of bulk unsorted samples. Because sequencing covered only the TCR beta chain and unpaired alpha chains were not captured, true repertoire diversity is likely underestimated. Compared with blood, tumors had a significantly larger share of the repertoire taken up by the top 250 clones (p = 0.039). With just four or five patients in the study, the authors point out that the findings should be validated in a larger study. Pairs of tumor regions showed greater repertoire overlap (mean about 36%) than tumor-adjacent pairs (roughly 17%) or tumor-blood pairs (around 15%), which is consistent with antigen-driven expansion.

For this clonotype: Its antigen specificity is not known. A read error may account for a junction end that differs from germline.

Starting from about 500 ng total RNA, TCRbeta-specific cDNA was produced by reverse transcription with a constant-region primer and ProtoScript II reverse transcriptase. Construction of the TCRbeta libraries relied on three nested rounds of multiplex PCR, following a slightly modified ARM-PCR procedure. Each of the first two PCR rounds ran for around 9 cycles and used multiplex TRBV1-TRBV30 forward primers together with a Cbeta reverse primer. Sample barcodes and Illumina adapters were added in a final 25-cycle PCR with Deep VentR polymerase. Before sequencing, amplicons between 200 and 500 bp were purified from gel using a QIAquick gel extraction kit. An Illumina HiSeq 2500 was used to sequence the TCRbeta amplicons with 250-bp paired-end reads. In the original analysis: Reads were quality-trimmed with Trimmomatic v0.33, and paired reads were merged with FLASH v1.2.11 to recover full CDR3 sequences. MiGEC v1.2.1b assigned V, D and J germline segments to the rearranged TCRbeta sequences. Clonotype statistics and Shannon-Wiener diversity indices were calculated with VDJtools v1.0.0. To reduce sampling bias, subsequent analyses other than the diversity analysis used only the 250 most abundant clonotypes in each sample. TCRdb redid the processing of the public reads, applying fastp at Q25 and MiXCR, and retained in-frame beta chains. Records with the same CDR3 protein are collapsed into one entry carrying the most frequent genes and DNA. Clone size and V and J calls follow TCRdb, not the original study. This sample has fewer than 400,000 distinct CDR3 sequences in its table, and less than 75% of those were observed once. The ten largest clones take up roughly 8.9% of the sample.

The CDR3 sequence holds 13 residues, the cysteine and phenylalanine included. The entry retains the CDR3 DNA only, 39 bases that are in frame from base 1. Per the germline V gene, SQVTM is the CDR1 and ANQGSEA is the CDR2. Blood RNA was extracted from unsorted whole blood using TRIzol reagent, and germline DNA was obtained with the DNeasy Blood & Tissue kit. Patients had chronic HBV infection and were treatment-naive at sampling. Before surgery, roughly 4.2 milliliters of peripheral blood were drawn into K2EDTA tubes. The chain is made from TRBV29-1 and TRBJ1-5; 11 central nucleotides agree with TRBD1. Sequencing used peripheral blood. The receptor was isolated from a middle-aged man with primary liver carcinoma and hepatitis B virus infection. The DNA sequence is given as TGCAGAGCTAGGACAGGGGGCGGTCAGCACCAGCATTTT. The encoded protein is CRARTGGGQHQHF.